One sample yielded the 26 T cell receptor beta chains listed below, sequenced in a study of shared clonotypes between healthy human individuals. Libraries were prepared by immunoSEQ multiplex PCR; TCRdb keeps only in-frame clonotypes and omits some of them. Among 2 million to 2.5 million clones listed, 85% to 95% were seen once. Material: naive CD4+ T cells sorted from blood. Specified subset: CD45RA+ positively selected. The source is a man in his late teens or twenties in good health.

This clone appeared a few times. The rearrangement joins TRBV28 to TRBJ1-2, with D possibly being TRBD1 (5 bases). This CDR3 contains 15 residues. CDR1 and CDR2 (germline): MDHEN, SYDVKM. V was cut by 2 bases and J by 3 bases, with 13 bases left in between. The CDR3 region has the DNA TGTGCCAGCAGTTTAGGAACGGGGCGGTACTATGGCTACACCTTC. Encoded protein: CASSLGTGRYYGYTF.

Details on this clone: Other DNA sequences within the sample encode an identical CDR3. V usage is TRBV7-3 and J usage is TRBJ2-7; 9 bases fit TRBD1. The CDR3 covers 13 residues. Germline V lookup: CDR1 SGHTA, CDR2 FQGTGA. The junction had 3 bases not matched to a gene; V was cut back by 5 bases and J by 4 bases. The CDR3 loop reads CASSLGTGYEQYF. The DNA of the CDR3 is TGTGCCAGCAGCCTCGGGACAGGGTACGAGCAGTACTTC.

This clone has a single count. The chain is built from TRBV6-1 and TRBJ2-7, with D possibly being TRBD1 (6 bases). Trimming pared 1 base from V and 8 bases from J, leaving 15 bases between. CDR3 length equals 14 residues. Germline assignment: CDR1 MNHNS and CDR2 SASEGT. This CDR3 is CASSEGRRQDQQYF. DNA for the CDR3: TGTGCCAGCAGTGAAGGGAGAAGACAGGACCAGCAGTACTTC.

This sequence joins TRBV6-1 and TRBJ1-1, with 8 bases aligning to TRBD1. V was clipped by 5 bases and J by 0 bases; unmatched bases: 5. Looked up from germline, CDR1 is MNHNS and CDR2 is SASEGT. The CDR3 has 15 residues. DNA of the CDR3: TGTGCCAGCAGTCCCCGGGACAGGATGAACACTGAAGCTTTCTTT. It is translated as CASSPRDRMNTEAFF.

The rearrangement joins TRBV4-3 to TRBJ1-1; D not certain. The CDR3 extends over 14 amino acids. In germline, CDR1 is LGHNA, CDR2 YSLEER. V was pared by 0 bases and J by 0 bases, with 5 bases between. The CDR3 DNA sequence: TGCGCCAGCAGCCAAGAAGTACTGAACACTGAAGCTTTCTTT. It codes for CASSQEVLNTEAFF.

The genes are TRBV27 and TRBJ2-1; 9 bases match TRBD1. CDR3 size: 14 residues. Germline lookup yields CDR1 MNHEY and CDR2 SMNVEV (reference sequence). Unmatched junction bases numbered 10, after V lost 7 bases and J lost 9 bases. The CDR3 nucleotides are TGTGCCAGCATCCAGGGACAGGGACGAGGTGAGCAGTTCTTC. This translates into CASIQGQGRGEQFF.

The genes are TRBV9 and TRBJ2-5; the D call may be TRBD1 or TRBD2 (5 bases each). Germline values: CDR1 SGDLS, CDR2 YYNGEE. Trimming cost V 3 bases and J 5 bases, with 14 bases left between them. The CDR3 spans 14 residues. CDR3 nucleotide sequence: TGTGCCAGCAGCGGGGGACCCACCAGGGAGACCCAGTACTTC. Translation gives CASSGGPTRETQYF.

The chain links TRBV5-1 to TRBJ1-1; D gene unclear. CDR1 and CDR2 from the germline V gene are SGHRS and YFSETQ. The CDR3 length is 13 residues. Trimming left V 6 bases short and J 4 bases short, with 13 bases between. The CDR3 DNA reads TGCGCCAGCACCGGGCCCAAGGGCACTGAAGCTTTCTTT. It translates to CASTGPKGTEAFF.

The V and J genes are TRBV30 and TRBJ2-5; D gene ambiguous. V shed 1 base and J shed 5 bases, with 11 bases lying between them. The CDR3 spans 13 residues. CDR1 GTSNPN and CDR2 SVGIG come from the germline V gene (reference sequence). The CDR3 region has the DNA TGTGCCTGGAGTGCAGGTCCCACTGAGACCCAGTACTTC. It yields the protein CAWSAGPTETQYF.

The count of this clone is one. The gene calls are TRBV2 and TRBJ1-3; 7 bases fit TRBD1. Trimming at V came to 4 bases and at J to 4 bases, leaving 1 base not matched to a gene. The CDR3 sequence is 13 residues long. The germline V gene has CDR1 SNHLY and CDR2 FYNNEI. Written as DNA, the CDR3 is TGTGCCAGCAGTGCACAGGGGGGAAACACCATATATTTT. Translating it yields CASSAQGGNTIYF.

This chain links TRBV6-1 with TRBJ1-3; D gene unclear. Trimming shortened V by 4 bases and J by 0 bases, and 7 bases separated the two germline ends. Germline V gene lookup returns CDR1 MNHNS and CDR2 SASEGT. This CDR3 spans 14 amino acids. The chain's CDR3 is CASSVISSGNTIYF. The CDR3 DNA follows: TGTGCCAGCAGTGTCATCAGCTCTGGAAACACCATATATTTT.

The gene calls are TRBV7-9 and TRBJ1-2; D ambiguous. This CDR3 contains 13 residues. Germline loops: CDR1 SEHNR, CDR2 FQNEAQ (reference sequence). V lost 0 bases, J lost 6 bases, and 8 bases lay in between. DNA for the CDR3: TGTGCCAGCAGCTTAGCGCTGGCAAATGGCTACACCTTC. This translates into CASSLALANGYTF.

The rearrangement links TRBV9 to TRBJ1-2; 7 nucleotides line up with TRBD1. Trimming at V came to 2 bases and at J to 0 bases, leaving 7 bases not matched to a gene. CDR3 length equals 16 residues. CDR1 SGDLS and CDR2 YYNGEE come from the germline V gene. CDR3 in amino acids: CASSVDWTGTNYGYTF. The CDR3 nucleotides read TGTGCCAGCAGCGTCGACTGGACAGGAACTAACTATGGCTACACCTTC. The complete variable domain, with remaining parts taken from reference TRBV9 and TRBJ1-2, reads DSGVTQTPKHLITATGQRVTLRCSPRSGDLSVYWYQQSLDQGLQFLIQYYNGEERAKGNILERFSAQQFPDLHSELNLSSLELGDSALYFCASSVDWTGTNYGYTFGSGTRLTVV.

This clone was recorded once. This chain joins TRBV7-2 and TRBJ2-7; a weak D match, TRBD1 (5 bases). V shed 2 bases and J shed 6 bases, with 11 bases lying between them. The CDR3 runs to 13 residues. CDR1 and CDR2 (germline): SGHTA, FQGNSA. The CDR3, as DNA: TGTGCCAGCAGCTTACCGGTTGGGGCCGAGCAGTACTTC. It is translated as CASSLPVGAEQYF.

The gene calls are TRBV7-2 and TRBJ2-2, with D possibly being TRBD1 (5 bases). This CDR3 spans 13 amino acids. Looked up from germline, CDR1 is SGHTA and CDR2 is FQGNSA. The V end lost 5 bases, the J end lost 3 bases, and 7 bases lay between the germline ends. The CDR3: CASSIQDTGELFF. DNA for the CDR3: TGTGCCAGCAGCATACAGGACACCGGGGAGCTGTTTTTT.

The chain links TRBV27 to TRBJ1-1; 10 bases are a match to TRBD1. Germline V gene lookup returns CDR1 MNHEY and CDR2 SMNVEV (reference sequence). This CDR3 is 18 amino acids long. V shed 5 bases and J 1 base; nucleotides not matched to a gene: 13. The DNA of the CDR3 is TGTGCCAGCAGTCCCAAGACAGGGGGCGTGCGACGGAACACTGAAGCTTTCTTT. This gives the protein CASSPKTGGVRRNTEAFF.

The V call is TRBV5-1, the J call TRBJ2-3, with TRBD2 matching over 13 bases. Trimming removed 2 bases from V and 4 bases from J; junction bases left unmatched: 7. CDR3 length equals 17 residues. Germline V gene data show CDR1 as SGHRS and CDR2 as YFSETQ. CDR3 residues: CASSLAWTSGGADTQYF. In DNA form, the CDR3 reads TGCGCCAGCAGCTTAGCCTGGACTAGCGGGGGAGCAGATACGCAGTATTTT.

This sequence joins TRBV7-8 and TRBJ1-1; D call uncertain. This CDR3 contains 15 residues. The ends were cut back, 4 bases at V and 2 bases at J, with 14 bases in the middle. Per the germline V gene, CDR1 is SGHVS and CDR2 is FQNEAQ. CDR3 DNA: TGTGCCAGCAGCTCCACGTCGGGGTCCAACACTGAAGCTTTCTTT. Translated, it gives CASSSTSGSNTEAFF.

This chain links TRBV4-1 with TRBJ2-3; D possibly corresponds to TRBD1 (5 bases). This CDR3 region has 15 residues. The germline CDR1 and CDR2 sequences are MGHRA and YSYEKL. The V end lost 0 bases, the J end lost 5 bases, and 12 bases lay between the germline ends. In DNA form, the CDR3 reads TGCGCCAGCAGCCAAGACAGGGAAGTTTTAGATACGCAGTATTTT. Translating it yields CASSQDREVLDTQYF.

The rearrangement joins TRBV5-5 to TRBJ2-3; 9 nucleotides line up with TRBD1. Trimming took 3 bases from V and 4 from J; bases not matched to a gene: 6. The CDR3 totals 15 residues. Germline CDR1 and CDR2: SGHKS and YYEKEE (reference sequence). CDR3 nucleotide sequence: TGTGCCAGCAGCTGGGCCGGGACAGGGCCAGATACGCAGTATTTT. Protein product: CASSWAGTGPDTQYF.

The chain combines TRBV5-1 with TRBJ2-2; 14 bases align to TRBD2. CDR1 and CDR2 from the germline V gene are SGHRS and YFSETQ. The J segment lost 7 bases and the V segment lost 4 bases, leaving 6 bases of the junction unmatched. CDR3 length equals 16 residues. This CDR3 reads CASSPGTSGSGGELFF. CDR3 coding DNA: TGCGCCAGCAGCCCCGGGACTAGCGGGAGCGGCGGGGAGCTGTTTTTT.

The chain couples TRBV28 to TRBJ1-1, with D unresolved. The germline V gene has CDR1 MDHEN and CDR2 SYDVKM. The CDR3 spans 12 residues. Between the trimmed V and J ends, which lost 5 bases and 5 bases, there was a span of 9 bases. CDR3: CASSLGETEAFF. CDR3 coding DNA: TGTGCCAGCAGTCTTGGGGAGACTGAAGCTTTCTTT.

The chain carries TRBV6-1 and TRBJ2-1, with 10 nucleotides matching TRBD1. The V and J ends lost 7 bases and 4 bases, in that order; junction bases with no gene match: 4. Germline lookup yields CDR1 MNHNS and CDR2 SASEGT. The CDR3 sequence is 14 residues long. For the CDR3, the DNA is TGTGCCAGCACCGGACAGGGGGTATACAATGAGCAGTTCTTC. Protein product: CASTGQGVYNEQFF.

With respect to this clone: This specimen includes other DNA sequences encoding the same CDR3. The chain's CDR3 is CSVELLTDTQYF. In DNA, the CDR3 is TGCAGCGTTGAACTCCTCACAGATACGCAGTATTTT. The chain uses TRBV29-1 and TRBJ2-3; D gene ambiguous. CDR1 and CDR2 from the germline V gene are SQVTM and ANQGSEA. This CDR3 is built from 12 residues. V was pared by 2 bases and J by 2 bases, with 5 bases between.

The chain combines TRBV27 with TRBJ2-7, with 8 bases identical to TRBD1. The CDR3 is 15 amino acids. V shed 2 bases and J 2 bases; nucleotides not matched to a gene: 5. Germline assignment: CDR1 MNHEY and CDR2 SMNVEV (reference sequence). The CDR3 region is CASSLGQGGTYEQYF. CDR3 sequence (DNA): TGTGCCAGCAGTTTAGGACAGGGTGGAACCTACGAGCAGTACTTC.

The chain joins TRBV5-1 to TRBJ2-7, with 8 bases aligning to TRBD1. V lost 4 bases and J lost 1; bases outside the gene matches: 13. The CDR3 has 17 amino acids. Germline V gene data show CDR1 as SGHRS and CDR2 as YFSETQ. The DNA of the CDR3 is TGCGCCAGCAGCGCTGGGTCAGGGGGCGTGGGTTCCTACGAGCAGTACTTC. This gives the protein CASSAGSGGVGSYEQYF.